This T cell receptor beta chain was captured by sequencing in a study of PD-1 blockade in classical Hodgkin lymphoma. TCRdb's table, derived via immunoSEQ multiplex PCR, lists solely in-frame clones and lacks some. Of more than 40,000 clones listed, roughly 78% are singletons. The time point is: cycle 4 day 1 (C4D1), after less than 7 weeks of nivolumab. Each patient's relapse followed autologous stem cell transplantation, and brentuximab vedotin exposure varied. This CDR3 region has 16 residues. Germline values: CDR1 LGHNA, CDR2 YNFKEQ. Trimming shortened V by 0 bases and J by 5 bases, and 13 bases separated the two germline ends.

The sequences come from peripheral blood mononuclear cells (PBMCs), collected before the fourth cycle of nivolumab. The chain recombines TRBV4-2 with TRBJ2-2, with D uncertain. This clonotype was obtained from a human donor with classical Hodgkin lymphoma. The CDR3 nucleotides read TGTGCCAGCAGCCAAGATCCCTTCGGTGAGACCGGGGAGCTGTTTTTT. This gives the protein CASSQDPFGETGELFF.